The present T cell receptor beta chain was sequenced within a study of blood T cell repertoires in COVID-19. Across 20 to 25 US areas, participants ranged in age from roughly 18 to 89 years. Resolution of symptoms, clearance, or two negative PCRs was present in recovered Cohort 3 donors. As originally analysed: Amplified reference gene primers provided the basis for estimating nucleated cell counts. TCRdb keeps only in-frame clones here, not all; method: immunoSEQ multiplex PCR. That table furnishes V, J and clone size, whereas the DNA furnished D and trimming. The profile shows fewer than 450,000 clones, about 90% of them singletons. There are 15 residues in the CDR3. The J segment lost 6 bases and the V segment lost 5 bases, leaving 10 bases of the junction unmatched. CDR1 is SGHAT and CDR2 is FQNNGV in the germline V gene.

The rearrangement links TRBV11-2 to TRBJ1-1; TRBD1 matches 9 bases. Sequences were obtained from PBMCs or T cells enriched from blood (not recorded which). The TCR sequence derives from a man aged 18 to 29 who had recovered from COVID-19. The CDR3 DNA follows: TGTGCCAGCAGCACCCAGGGACAGGGCATCGCTGAAGCTTTCTTT. Protein product: CASSTQGQGIAEAFF.